This T cell receptor (beta chain) was documented in a study of OX40 agonist ivuxolimab in advanced cancers. Across the study: Clinicians treated patients with ivuxolimab, an agonistic anti-OX40 (CD134) antibody. There were three patients with partial responses, one having hepatocellular carcinoma and two cutaneous melanoma.

Assay: immunoSEQ multiplex PCR; the TCRdb copy retains only in-frame clones and omits some. The sample shows about 59,000 clones, 90% to 95% of them seen only once. Blood sampling took place at baseline, cycle 4 day 1, and cycle 7 day 1. This clone has just one count. Its antigen is not known. Broader study findings: Undetermined was the antigen specificity of the expanded peripheral T cells.

The CDR3 loop spans 15 amino acids. The ends were cut back, 3 bases at V and 0 bases at J, with 12 bases in the middle. CDR1 is MDHEN and CDR2 is SYDVKM in the germline V gene. Here the sequenced sample was CD4+ or CD8+ T cells sorted from blood, taken in a trial of the OX40 agonist ivuxolimab. This sequence joins TRBV28 and TRBJ2-7, with unresolved D. The clonotype comes from an adult with an advanced solid tumor such as melanoma, head and neck, liver or kidney cancer. CDR3 sequence: CASSLESLNSYEQYF. CDR3 coding DNA: TGTGCCAGCAGTTTGGAATCCCTCAACTCCTACGAGCAGTACTTC.